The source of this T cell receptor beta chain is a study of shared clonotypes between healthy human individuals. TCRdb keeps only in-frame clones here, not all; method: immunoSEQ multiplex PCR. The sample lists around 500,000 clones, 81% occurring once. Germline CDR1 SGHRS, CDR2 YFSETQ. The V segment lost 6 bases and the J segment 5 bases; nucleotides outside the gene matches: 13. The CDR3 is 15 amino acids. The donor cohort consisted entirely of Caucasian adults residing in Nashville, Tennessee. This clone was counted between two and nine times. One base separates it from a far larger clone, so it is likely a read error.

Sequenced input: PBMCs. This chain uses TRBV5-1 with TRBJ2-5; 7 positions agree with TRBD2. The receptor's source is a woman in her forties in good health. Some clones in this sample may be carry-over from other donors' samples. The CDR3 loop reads CASTNWGGSVETQYF. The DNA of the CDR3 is TGCGCCAGCACCAATTGGGGCGGGAGTGTGGAGACCCAGTACTTC.